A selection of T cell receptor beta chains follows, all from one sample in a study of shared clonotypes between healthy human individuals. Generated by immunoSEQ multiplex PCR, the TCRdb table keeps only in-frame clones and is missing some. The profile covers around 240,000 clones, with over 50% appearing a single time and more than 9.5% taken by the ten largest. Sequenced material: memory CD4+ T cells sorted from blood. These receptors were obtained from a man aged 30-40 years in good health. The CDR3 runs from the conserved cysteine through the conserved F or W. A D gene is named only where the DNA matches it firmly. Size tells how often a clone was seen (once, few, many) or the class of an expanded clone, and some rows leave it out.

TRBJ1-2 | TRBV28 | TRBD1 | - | CASSSTGSHLGYTF | TGTGCCAGCAGTTCGACAGGGAGCCACTTAGGCTACACCTTC
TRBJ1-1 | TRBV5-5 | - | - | CASSLAGSTEAFF | TGTGCCAGCAGCTTGGCGGGGAGCACTGAAGCTTTCTTT
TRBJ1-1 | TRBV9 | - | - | CASSHDGGTEAFF | TGTGCCAGCAGCCATGATGGGGGGACTGAAGCTTTCTTT
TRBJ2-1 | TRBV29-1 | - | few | CSVGLGSNEQFF | TGCAGCGTTGGGTTGGGGTCCAATGAGCAGTTCTTC
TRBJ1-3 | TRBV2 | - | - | CASSFASGNTIYF | TGTGCCAGCAGCTTCGCCTCTGGAAACACCATATATTTT
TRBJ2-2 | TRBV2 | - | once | CASRFTRAGELFF | TGTGCCAGCAGGTTTACTAGGGCCGGGGAGCTGTTTTTT
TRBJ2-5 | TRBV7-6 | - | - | CASSDPHRETQYF | TGTGCCAGCAGCGATCCCCACCGGGAGACCCAGTACTTC
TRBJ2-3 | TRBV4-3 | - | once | CASSQARGGTDTQYF | TGCGCCAGCAGCCAAGCCAGGGGAGGGACAGATACGCAGTATTTT
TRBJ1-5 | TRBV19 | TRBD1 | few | CASSGQVPRRQPQHF | TGTGCCAGTAGTGGACAGGTACCACGGAGGCAGCCCCAGCATTTT
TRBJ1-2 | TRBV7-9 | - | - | CASRGKGPNYGYTF | TGTGCCAGCAGGGGGAAGGGACCGAACTATGGCTACACCTTC
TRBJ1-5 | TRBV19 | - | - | CASRRHGTNQPQHF | TGTGCCAGTAGACGGCACGGAACCAATCAGCCCCAGCATTTT
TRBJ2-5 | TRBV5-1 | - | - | CASSLFLADETQYF | TGCGCCAGCAGCTTGTTCTTAGCCGACGAGACCCAGTACTTC
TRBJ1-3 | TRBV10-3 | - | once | CATLDPGGGNTIYF | TGTGCCACCTTGGACCCGGGTGGTGGAAACACCATATATTTT
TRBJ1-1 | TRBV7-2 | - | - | CASSLGRARLNTEAFF | TGTGCCAGCAGCTTAGGTCGGGCCAGGTTGAACACTGAAGCTTTCTTT
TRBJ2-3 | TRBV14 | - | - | CASSQDRTWRRSGFTDTQYF | TGTGCCAGCAGCCAAGATCGTACCTGGAGGAGGAGCGGATTCACAGATACGCAGTATTTT
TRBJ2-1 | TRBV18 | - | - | CASSPRGRNDNEQFF | TGTGCCAGCTCACCACGGGGCAGAAATGACAATGAGCAGTTCTTC
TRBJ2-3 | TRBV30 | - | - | CAWSRAGPDTQYF | TGTGCCTGGAGTCGGGCAGGGCCAGATACGCAGTATTTT
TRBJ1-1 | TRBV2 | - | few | CASRRDTEAFF | TGTGCCAGCAGACGCGACACTGAAGCTTTCTTT
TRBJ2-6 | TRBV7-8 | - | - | CASSSKGGLGANVLTF | TGTGCCAGCAGCTCCAAAGGGGGTCTTGGGGCCAACGTCCTGACTTTC
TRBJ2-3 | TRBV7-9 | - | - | CASSLVWDTQYF | TGTGCCAGCAGCTTAGTTTGGGATACGCAGTATTTT
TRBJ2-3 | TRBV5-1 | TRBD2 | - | CASSLVLAGDTQYF | TGCGCCAGCAGCTTGGTACTAGCGGGGGATACGCAGTATTTT
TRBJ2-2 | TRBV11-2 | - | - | CASSLVSAANTGELFF | TGTGCCAGCAGCTTAGTATCGGCAGCCAACACCGGGGAGCTGTTTTTT
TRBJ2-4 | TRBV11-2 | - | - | CASSPISGENIQYF | TGTGCCAGCAGCCCAATCTCGGGTGAAAACATTCAGTACTTC
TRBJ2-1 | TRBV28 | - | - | CASTGSPSYNEQFF | TGTGCCAGCACGGGCAGCCCCTCCTACAATGAGCAGTTCTTC
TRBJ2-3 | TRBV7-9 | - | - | CASRSPLSGSTDTQYF | TGTGCCAGCAGGTCCCCGTTGAGCGGGAGCACAGATACGCAGTATTTT
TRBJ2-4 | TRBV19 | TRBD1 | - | CASSIGDRVKNIQYF | TGTGCCAGTAGTATAGGGGACAGGGTCAAAAACATTCAGTACTTC
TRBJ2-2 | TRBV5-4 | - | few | CASSLGVRNTGELFF | TGTGCCAGCAGCTTGGGTGTAAGAAACACCGGGGAGCTGTTTTTT
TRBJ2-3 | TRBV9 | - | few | CASSAMTGGADTQYF | TGTGCCAGCAGCGCGATGACAGGCGGCGCAGATACGCAGTATTTT
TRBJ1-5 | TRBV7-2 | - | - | CASSLVSSRIQPQHF | TGTGCCAGCAGCTTAGTATCTTCGAGGATTCAGCCCCAGCATTTT
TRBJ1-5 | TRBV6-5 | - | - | CASSDSGGGKPQHF | TGTGCCAGCAGTGATTCGGGAGGAGGAAAACCCCAGCATTTT
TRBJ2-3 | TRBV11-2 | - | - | CASSLDYRAQYF | TGTGCCAGCAGCTTAGACTACCGGGCGCAGTATTTT
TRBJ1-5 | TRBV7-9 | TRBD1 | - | CASSLAVDRAPGQPQHF | TGTGCCAGCAGCTTAGCAGTGGACAGGGCCCCGGGTCAGCCCCAGCATTTT
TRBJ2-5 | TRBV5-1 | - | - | CASSLDAGNQETQYF | TGCGCCAGCAGCTTGGATGCGGGGAACCAAGAGACCCAGTACTTC
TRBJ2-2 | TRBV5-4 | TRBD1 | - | CATRRQGQGSLSGELFF | TGTGCCACCCGCCGTCAGGGACAGGGGAGTCTGTCCGGGGAGCTGTTTTTT
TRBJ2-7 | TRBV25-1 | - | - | CASSARETYEQYF | TGTGCCAGCAGTGCCAGGGAGACCTACGAGCAGTACTTC
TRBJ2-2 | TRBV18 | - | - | CASSPSSGELFF | TGTGCCAGCTCACCGAGCTCCGGGGAGCTGTTTTTT
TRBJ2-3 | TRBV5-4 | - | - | CASSGRQTLSTDTQYF | TGTGCCAGCAGCGGAAGACAGACCCTTAGCACAGATACGCAGTATTTT
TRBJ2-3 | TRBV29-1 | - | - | CSVERQSGRNTQYF | TGCAGCGTTGAAAGGCAGAGCGGGCGCAATACGCAGTATTTT